This T cell receptor beta chain came from a study of T cells after yellow fever vaccination. This clonotype was observed a handful of times. Its antigen is undetermined. Overall study results and limits: The study re-detected most primary-vaccination clones after the booster (under 97% CD4, approximately 88% CD8).

Germline V gene data show CDR1 as SGHRS and CDR2 as YFSETQ. V was shortened by 0 bases and J by 4 bases, with 12 bases between the two germline ends. The CDR3 covers 15 residues. TCRdb used MiXCR to reprocess the 5' RACE reads, holding one entry per CDR3 protein. The table lists about 330,000 distinct CDR3 sequences, approximately 4% of them singletons, with approximately 25% in the top ten. The chain couples TRBV5-1 to TRBJ2-3; a possible D gene is TRBD1 (5 bases). Sequences were derived from PBMCs, sampled 5 days after the yellow fever booster vaccination. This sequence originates from a man between 18 and 29 years old who received the YFV17D yellow fever vaccine. As DNA, the CDR3 is TGCGCCAGCAGCTTGGCAGGGAAGTCGGCAGATACGCAGTATTTT. It is translated as CASSLAGKSADTQYF.